The 20 T cell receptor beta chains in this list originate from one sample, sequenced in a study of T cell clonality in common variable immunodeficiency. TCRdb keeps only in-frame clones here, not all; method: immunoSEQ multiplex PCR. This repertoire holds under 45,000 clones, and none appear only once. Sequenced input: peripheral blood mononuclear cells. These receptors came from a person between 18 and 75 years old in good health.

The table lists this clone with many counts. The sequence runs out 3 residues before the end of the CDR3; the remainder is reconstructed from the germline J gene. The rearrangement uses TRBV30 and TRBJ2-6, with D uncertain. V was trimmed by 2 bases and J by 3 bases, leaving 8 bases between them. CDR3 size: 14 residues. Germline V gives CDR1 GTSNPN, CDR2 SVGIG (reference sequence). CDR3 sequence reads: CAWSLSLGANVLTF. Incomplete CDR3 DNA: TGTGCCTGGAGTCTGAGCCTTGGGGCCAACGTC.

This clone came up many times. The sequenced fragment ends 3 residues before the CDR3 boundary, so the rest is inferred from the germline J gene. The chain joins TRBV7-2 to TRBJ2-7; D ambiguous. Germline V lookup: CDR1 SGHTA, CDR2 FQGNSA. Trimming pared 3 bases from V and 6 bases from J, leaving 6 bases between. This CDR3 contains 11 residues. The CDR3 here is CASSFVSEQYF. Incomplete CDR3 DNA: TGTGCCAGCAGCTTCGTCAGCGAG.

This clone showed up many times. From the germline J gene comes the end of the CDR3, since the read stops 3 residues before it. This chain links TRBV5-1 with TRBJ2-5; TRBD1 might be the D (5 bases). From germline, CDR1 is SGHRS and CDR2 YFSETQ. The CDR3 extends over 17 amino acids. The ends were cut back, 2 bases at V and 1 base at J, with 18 bases in the middle. CDR3 sequence reads: CASSLSPLTDTQETQYF. CDR3 bases read: TGCGCCAGCAGCTTATCCCCCCTTACGGACACCCAAGAGACC.

This clone was found a few times. The CDR3 end falls 3 residues outside the read, so it is completed with the germline J gene. The chain links TRBV19 to TRBJ1-5, with 8 bases that match TRBD1. There are 15 residues in the CDR3. V gave up 4 bases and J gave up 2 bases; unmatched junction bases: 4. Germline values: CDR1 LNHDA, CDR2 SQIVND (reference sequence). The CDR3 here is CASSRDRGGNQPQHF. The CDR3 bases that were read are TGTGCCAGTAGTAGAGACAGGGGTGGCAATCAGCCC.

The sample holds many counts of this clone. The read stops 3 residues short of the end of the CDR3; the missing end is completed from the germline J gene. V gene TRBV11-2 combines with J gene TRBJ2-5; the match to TRBD1 covers 7 bases. The CDR3 loop spans 15 amino acids. The V and J ends lost 6 bases and 0 bases, in that order; junction bases with no gene match: 7. The germline CDR1 and CDR2 sequences are SGHAT and FQNNGV. The sequenced CDR3 bases are TGTGCCAGCAGAAAAGGGACAGCGAACCAAGAGACC. This codes for CASRKGTANQET. The whole CDR3 protein reads CASRKGTANQETQYF.

In this sample, this clone turned up many times. The CDR3 goes on 3 residues after the read ends, and that part is filled in from the germline J gene. V usage is TRBV7-2 and J usage is TRBJ1-5, with a weak D call TRBD1 (6 bases). The CDR3 runs to 14 residues. Between the trimmed V and J ends, which lost 8 bases and 2 bases, there was a span of 13 bases. In germline, CDR1 is SGHTA, CDR2 FQGNSA. The CDR3 sequence: CASGSGVGNQPQHF. The covered CDR3 bases are TGTGCCAGCGGATCAGGGGTGGGCAATCAGCCC.

Many counts were recorded for this clone. The CDR3 bases that were read are TGTGCCAGCTCATCGGGACTAGCGAAAAATGAG. It specifies CASSSGLAKNE. The whole CDR3 sequence reads CASSSGLAKNEQFF. The V gene is TRBV18, the J gene TRBJ2-1; TRBD2 agrees at 10 bases. The CDR3 end falls 3 residues outside the read, so it is completed with the germline J gene. Trimming at V came to 5 bases and at J to 7 bases, leaving 5 bases not matched to a gene. The CDR3 has 14 residues. Germline CDR1 reads KGHSH; CDR2 reads LQKENI.

This clone was seen ten or more times. The read finishes 3 residues shy of the CDR3 end, and the germline J gene is used to complete it. This rearrangement joins TRBV18 to TRBJ1-6, with 8 positions matching TRBD1. The junction had 5 bases not matched to a gene; V was cut back by 3 bases and J by 10 bases. The CDR3 consists of 14 residues. The germline V gene encodes CDR1 KGHSH and CDR2 LQKENI. CDR3 in amino acids: CASSPTGAESPLHF. The CDR3 bases that were read are TGTGCCAGCTCACCGACAGGGGCAGAATCACCC. The full variable domain, rest sourced from reference TRBV18 and TRBJ1-6, is NAGVMQNPRHLVRRRGQEARLRCSPMKGHSHVYWYRQLPEEGLKFMVYLQKENIIDESGMPKERFSAEFPKEGPSILRIQQVVRGDSAAYFCASSPTGAESPLHFGNGTRLTVT.

In its sample, this clone was seen many times. The missing CDR3 end, 3 residues past where the read stops, is filled in from the germline J gene. The chain links TRBV28 to TRBJ1-3, with D possibly TRBD1 on 6 matching bases. The CDR3 has 13 amino acids. Trimming cost V 11 bases and J 6 bases, with 17 bases left between them. Germline loops: CDR1 MDHEN, CDR2 SYDVKM. The chain's CDR3 is CAGSSGQENTIYF. Incomplete CDR3 DNA: TGTGCCGGGAGCTCGGGACAAGAAAACACC.

This clone was detected ten times or more. The CDR3 sequence: CASSIFSPDNEQFF. The DNA read from the CDR3 is TGTGCCAGCAGCATTTTTAGCCCGGACAATGAG. The chain uses TRBV12-3 or TRBV12-4 and TRBJ2-1, with D uncertain. The CDR3 goes on 3 residues after the read ends, and that part is filled in from the germline J gene. V lost 6 bases to trimming and J lost 5 bases, with 14 bases between them. This CDR3 spans 14 amino acids.

This clone was observed at least ten times. The observed sequence ends 3 residues before the CDR3 terminus, with the missing tail filled in from the germline J gene. The genes are TRBV14 and TRBJ1-2; 9 bases map to TRBD1. This CDR3 has 16 residues. Germline CDR1 and CDR2: SGHDN and FVKESK. V trimming: 4 bases; J trimming: 2 bases; junction bases outside the gene matches: 8. CDR3 protein: CASSPSPGQGNYGYTF. The sequenced part of the CDR3 DNA is TGTGCCAGCAGCCCCTCCCCGGGACAGGGAAACTATGGC.

This clone was recorded many times. The read terminates 3 residues before the CDR3 end, so the remaining end is supplied by the germline J gene. V is TRBV5-1 and J is TRBJ2-2, with TRBD1 matching over 7 bases. This CDR3 contains 15 residues. Germline lookup yields CDR1 SGHRS and CDR2 YFSETQ. CDR3 DNA (partial): TGCGCCAGCAGTGAATTGGGACAGCCTGGTGAAAAG. It translates to CASSELGQPGEK. The entire CDR3 protein reads CASSELGQPGEKLFF.

This clone was recorded many times. The read ends 3 residues before the CDR3 terminus; that terminus is restored from the germline J gene. The chain uses TRBV5-1 and TRBJ1-1, with TRBD1 matching over 8 bases. With V trimmed by 4 bases and J by 3 bases, 8 bases remained unmatched. This CDR3 contains 15 residues. The germline V gene encodes CDR1 SGHRS and CDR2 YFSETQ. The covered CDR3 bases are TGCGCCAGCAGCCTACTGACAGGGGCGGACACTGAA. Translation gives CASSLLTGADTE. The complete CDR3 protein is CASSLLTGADTEAFF.

This clone was recorded at least ten times. Read sequence stops 3 residues before the CDR3 end, and the germline J gene provides the missing end. The sample carries other DNA sequences with the same CDR3. This chain links TRBV7-2 with TRBJ1-3; D might be TRBD1 (5 bases). CDR3 size: 14 residues. The V and J ends lost 5 bases and 3 bases respectively, with 11 bases between them. Germline V lookup: CDR1 SGHTA, CDR2 FQGNSA. The CDR3 bases that were read are TGTGCCAGCAGCCGGCAGGGAGGTGGAAACACC. Translated: CASSRQGGGNT. The CDR3 in full is CASSRQGGGNTIYF. Full variable domain (missing parts from reference TRBV7-2 and TRBJ1-3): GAGVSQSPSNKVTEKGKDVELRCDPISGHTALYWYRQSLGQGLEFLIYFQGNSAPDKSGLPSDRFSAERTGGSVSTLTIQRTQQEDSAVYLCASSRQGGGNTIYFGEGSWLTVV.

In its sample, this clone was seen many times. The read halts 3 residues ahead of the CDR3 end, with the missing end drawn from the germline J gene. The chain recombines TRBV5-5 with TRBJ2-5; D unresolved. CDR1 and CDR2 (germline): SGHKS, YYEKEE (reference sequence). The V end lost 2 bases, the J end lost 4 bases, and 3 bases lay between the germline ends. This CDR3 has 11 residues. The sequenced CDR3 bases are TGTGCCAGCAGCTTCGGAGAGACC. This encodes CASSFGET. The entire CDR3 is CASSFGETQYF.

This clone has at least ten counts. Read sequence stops 3 residues before the CDR3 end, and the germline J gene provides the missing end. V and J are TRBV29-1 and TRBJ1-2; 10 bases align to TRBD1. The V gene's germline CDR1 is SQVTM and CDR2 ANQGSEA. CDR3 length: 13 amino acids. Trimming removed 3 bases from V and 6 bases from J; junction bases left unmatched: 4. The CDR3 region is CSVDPDRGHGYTF. CDR3 DNA (partial): TGCAGCGTTGATCCCGACAGGGGGCATGGC.

In its sample, this clone was seen many times. Partial CDR3 DNA: TGCAGTGCTAGTCGAGCGGGAGAGTTGGCAGATACG. This translates into CSASRAGELADT. The complete CDR3 sequence is CSASRAGELADTQYF. This chain uses TRBV20-1 with TRBJ2-3; 8 bases map to TRBD2. The sequenced fragment ends 3 residues before the CDR3 boundary, so the rest is inferred from the germline J gene. Germline V lookup: CDR1 DFQATT, CDR2 SNEGSKA (reference sequence). This CDR3 is built from 15 residues. V lost 3 bases, J lost 4 bases, and 9 bases stayed unmatched.

This clone appeared many times. With the read ending 3 residues before the CDR3 end, the germline J gene is used to fill in that end. The chain recombines TRBV4-2 with TRBJ2-2, with 9 nucleotides matching TRBD1. J was trimmed by 4 bases and V by 0 bases; bases with no gene match: 9. Germline V gives CDR1 LGHNA, CDR2 YNFKEQ. The CDR3 is made up of 18 amino acids. The sequenced CDR3 bases are TGTGCCAGCAGCCAAGAGGAGGTTGGGACAGGGCGCACCGGGGAG. It translates to CASSQEEVGTGRTGE. The whole CDR3 protein is CASSQEEVGTGRTGELFF.

Many counts were recorded for this clone. Read data end 3 residues before the CDR3 end; the end is taken from the germline J gene. The J gene is TRBJ1-5, the V gene TRBV19, with 10 bases lining up with TRBD1. After removal of 6 bases from V and 1 base from J, the junction contained 12 bases not matched to a gene. This CDR3 comprises 18 residues. From germline, CDR1 is LNHDA and CDR2 SQIVND (reference sequence). CDR3 DNA, as far as it was read: TGTGCCAGTAGAGCCGGGACAGGGGACCTTTGGAGCAATCAGCCC. This sequence encodes CASRAGTGDLWSNQP. The entire CDR3 sequence reads CASRAGTGDLWSNQPQHF.

This clone has a count of ten or more. The read finishes 3 residues shy of the CDR3 end, and the germline J gene is used to complete it. The genes are TRBV7-8 and TRBJ1-4; D not certain. Germline CDR1 SGHVS, CDR2 FQNEAQ. V gave up 3 bases and J gave up 8 bases, with 13 bases separating them. This CDR3 comprises 14 residues. CDR3 sequence: CASSFRGLGEKLFF. Incomplete CDR3 DNA: TGTGCCAGCAGCTTTCGAGGGCTTGGGGAAAAA.